This TCR beta chain was recorded in a study of cytomegalovirus exposure and HLA in healthy donors. Turning to this clone: The antigen remains unidentified.

Donors were drawn from the approximately 120-subject validation cohort, separate from the roughly 610-subject first cohort. Per germline, CDR1 LNHDA and CDR2 SQIVND (reference sequence). The CDR3 has 14 amino acids. Trimming took 3 bases from V and 8 from J; bases not matched to a gene: 6. Study-wide findings and caveats: Rarity marked most TCR sequences, yet some public TCRs occurred in many donors. The classifier was said to identify cytomegalovirus status with high specificity and sensitivity. A few chains tied to CMV proved CMV antigen-specific in vitro.

TCRdb's copy holds only in-frame clones and misses some; the assay was immunoSEQ multiplex PCR. The table records 120,000 or so clones, about 88% of them present only once. The clonotype comes from a woman younger than 30 in good health and CMV-seronegative. The sample was PBMCs. The chain employs TRBV19 and TRBJ1-2, with TRBD1 identical over 10 bases. The DNA for the CDR3 is TGTGCCAGTAGTATCCCGGGACAGGGGAAGGGCTACACCTTC. Protein: CASSIPGQGKGYTF. The full variable domain, with the rest looked up from reference TRBV19 and TRBJ1-2, is DGGITQSPKYLFRKEGQNVTLSCEQNLNHDAMYWYRQDPGQGLRLIYYSQIVNDFQKGDIAEGYSVSREKKESFPLTVTSAQKNPTAFYLCASSIPGQGKGYTFGSGTRLTVV.